These T cell receptor beta chains were read from a single sample in a study of Ad26.COV2.S vaccination and SARS-CoV-2 variants. Sequencing was performed with immunoSEQ multiplex PCR; in TCRdb, only in-frame clones are kept and a portion is missing. The repertoire consists of some 460,000 clones, with about nine tenths occurring once and the leading ten covering more than 1.5%. The material sequenced was peripheral blood, taken in a trial of Ad26.COV2.S vaccine versus placebo. These receptors came from a person aged 18-65 years who received the Ad26.COV2.S COVID-19 vaccine or a placebo. Each CDR3 is given with its conserved first and last residue. A D gene is named only where the DNA matches it firmly. Size is stated for part of the rows, as once, few or many counts, or as a class when the clone is expanded.

d_call clone_size j_call v_call cdr3_nt cdr3_aa
TRBD1 - TRBJ1-2 TRBV30 TGTGCCTCTACGGGACAGACGCACTATGGCTACACCTTC CASTGQTHYGYTF
- - TRBJ2-2 TRBV5-1 TGCGCCAGCAGCTTGGCCAGGGGAGCCGGGGAGCTGTTTTTT CASSLARGAGELFF
- - TRBJ1-1 TRBV28 TGTGCCAGCAGTCTCCCGGGCACTGAAGCTTTCTTT CASSLPGTEAFF
TRBD2 - TRBJ2-1 TRBV10-1 TGCGCCAGCAGTTTTGTGGGACTAAATCCGAATGAGCAGTTCTTC CASSFVGLNPNEQFF
TRBD1 - TRBJ2-7 TRBV10-3 TGTGCCATCAGTGACGGACAGGGTGCCTACGAGCAGTACTTC CAISDGQGAYEQYF
- - TRBJ1-5 TRBV5-1 TGCGCCAGCAGCTTCCTCGGGGGGGTGGAGCCCCAGCATTTT CASSFLGGVEPQHF
- - TRBJ1-2 TRBV5-1 TGCGCCAGCAGCTTCACCCCTGGCGACTATGGCTACACCTTC CASSFTPGDYGYTF
- once TRBJ1-2 TRBV19 TGTGCCAGTAGCCAAAAGACAGACTATGGCTACACCTTC CASSQKTDYGYTF
- - TRBJ2-7 TRBV5-6 TGTGCCAGCAGCTTGACAGGGATCCTCGGCGAGCAGTACTTC CASSLTGILGEQYF
TRBD2 - TRBJ2-7 TRBV11-2 TGTGCCAGCAGCTTAGTGGCTAGCGGGGGGACCTACGAGCAGTACTTC CASSLVASGGTYEQYF
TRBD1 - TRBJ1-2 TRBV4-1 TGCGCCAGCAGCCAAGAGGGACAGGGCTATGGCTACACCTTC CASSQEGQGYGYTF
TRBD1 few TRBJ1-6 TRBV7-8 TGTGCCAGCAGCTTTTCCGGGACAGGGAGGAATTCACCCCTCCACTTT CASSFSGTGRNSPLHF